Sequencing of this T cell receptor beta chain was carried out in a study of shared clonotypes between healthy human individuals. About the research overall: Used for every donor were three CD4 naive, three CD4 memory, two CD8 naive and one CD8 memory plate. General observations from the study: The small donor group covered limited genetic and exposure diversity.

This clone came up a few times. Its antigen is still unknown. Donors comprised healthy HIV-negative adults lacking recent acute infections or vaccinations. The CDR3 has 16 amino acids. J was trimmed by 6 bases and V by 5 bases; bases with no gene match: 12. Looked up from germline, CDR1 is ENHRY and CDR2 is SYGVKD. Profiling relied on immunoSEQ multiplex PCR, and the TCRdb table lists in-frame clones only, not all of them. The data contain over 950,000 clones, 60% to 80% of them singletons. The V and J genes are TRBV10-3 and TRBJ2-2; 7 bases align to TRBD2. The sequencing input was memory CD4+ T cells from PBMCs. Subset specified: CD45RA-negative fraction. This receptor was obtained from a man aged 18 to 30 in good health. Some clones in this sample may be carry-over from other donors' samples. The CDR3 coding sequence is TGTGCCATCAGTCCAGTCCGGACTAGTGATTCCGGGGAGCTGTTTTTT. Residues: CAISPVRTSDSGELFF.